This TCR beta chain is from a study of neurological immune-mediated disorders. This clonotype came up many times. Its antigen remains unknown. V was shortened by 4 bases and J by 2 bases, with 18 bases between the two germline ends. This CDR3 is built from 15 residues. Per the germline V gene, CDR1 is DFQATT and CDR2 is SNEGSKA (reference sequence). The method for making cDNA was 5'RACE, and it used 10-nucleotide random UMIs. TCRdb processed the 5' RACE reads anew with MiXCR; each CDR3 protein has one entry. The repertoire includes fewer than 75,000 distinct CDR3 sequences, about 3.4% of them detected once, and around 3.7% sits in the top ten. Study-wide results and caveats: Levels of TCR clonal expansion peaked in HTLV-1-associated myelopathy and reached their lowest in multiple sclerosis, under those of healthy controls.

The material sequenced was PBMCs. The sequence derives from a man aged 35 to 55 with multiple sclerosis. The chain recombines TRBV20-1 with TRBJ2-7; maybe TRBD2 (7 bases). CDR3 sequence: CSATSGGGPTYEQYF. In DNA form, the CDR3 reads TGCAGTGCTACCTCAGGCGGGGGCCCCACCTACGAGCAGTACTTC.